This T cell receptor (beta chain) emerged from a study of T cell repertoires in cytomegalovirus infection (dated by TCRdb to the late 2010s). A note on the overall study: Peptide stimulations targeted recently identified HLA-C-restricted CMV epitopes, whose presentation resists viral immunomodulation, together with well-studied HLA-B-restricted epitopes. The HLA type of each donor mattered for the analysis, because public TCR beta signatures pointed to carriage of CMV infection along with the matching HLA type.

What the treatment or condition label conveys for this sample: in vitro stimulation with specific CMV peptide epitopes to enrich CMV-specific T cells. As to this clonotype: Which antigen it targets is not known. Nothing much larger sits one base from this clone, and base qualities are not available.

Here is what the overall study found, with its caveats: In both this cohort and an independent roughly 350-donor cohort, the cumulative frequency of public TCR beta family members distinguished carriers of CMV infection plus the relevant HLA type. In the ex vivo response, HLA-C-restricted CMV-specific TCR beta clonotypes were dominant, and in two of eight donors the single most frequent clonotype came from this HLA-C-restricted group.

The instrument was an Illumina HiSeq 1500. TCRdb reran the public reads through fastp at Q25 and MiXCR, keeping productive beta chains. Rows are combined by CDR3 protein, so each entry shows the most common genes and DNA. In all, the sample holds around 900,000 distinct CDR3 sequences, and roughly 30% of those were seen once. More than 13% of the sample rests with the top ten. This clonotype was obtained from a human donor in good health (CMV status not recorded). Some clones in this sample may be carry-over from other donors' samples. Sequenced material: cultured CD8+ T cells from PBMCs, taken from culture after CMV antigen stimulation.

This receptor has the CDR3 CASSSAGGGYGYTF. The bases are TGTGCCAGCAGTTCCGCAGGGGGCGGCTATGGCTACACCTTC. The V and J genes are TRBV27 and TRBJ1-2, with 8 middle bases fitting TRBD1. The germline V gene (reference sequence) yields MNHEY for CDR1 and SMNVEV for CDR2. Counted from cysteine to phenylalanine, this CDR3 has 14 amino acids. CDR3 DNA only is kept here, 42 bases in frame from base 1. Trimming removed 4 bases from V and 4 bases from J; the gene matches leave 5 bases unexplained.